This TCR beta chain was profiled in a study of shared clonotypes between healthy human individuals. Findings and caveats of the study: The diversity represented, both genetic and in exposure history, was limited by few donors. Clonotypes not shared had lower generation probabilities than those common to all four donors.

A word on this clone: Its target is unknown.

Within Nashville, Tennessee resided all donors, each a Caucasian adult. Clones were read by immunoSEQ multiplex PCR, and TCRdb kept only the in-frame ones, dropping some. This table holds approximately 2,300,000 clones, around 92% found once. The CDR3 runs 13 residues. V lost 5 bases to trimming and J lost 7 bases, with 14 bases between them. Germline values: CDR1 LNHDA, CDR2 SQIVND (reference sequence). The chain is built from TRBV19 and TRBJ1-1, with D possibly being TRBD1 (5 bases). The sequenced material came from naive CD4+ T cells from PBMCs. The subset: CD45RA+ positively selected. The sequence was collected from a young man in good health. Some clones in this sample may be carry-over from other donors' samples. CDR3 DNA sequence: TGTGCCAGTAGTGATATTGGGGACCTTGAAGCTTTCTTT. Its protein is CASSDIGDLEAFF.